Each of the 6 T cell receptor beta chains below was sequenced from the same sample in a study of cytomegalovirus exposure and HLA in healthy donors (TCRdb year 2017). Receptors were amplified or captured by the immunoSEQ multiplex PCR assay. Not all clones reach the TCRdb copy of this immuneACCESS table, which keeps in-frame sequences only. Checked studies attribute under half of the gap to unresolved V genes and leave the rest unexplained. In all, the sample holds 120,000 or so clones, and 89% of those were seen once. The ten largest clonotypes hold approximately 1% of the sample. Sequencing was performed on PBMCs. Every receptor here comes from a woman under 30 in good health and CMV-seronegative.

The J gene is TRBJ2-6, the V gene TRBV27, with D hard to call. Deletions cut 5 bases from V and 0 bases from J, with 14 bases between. Germline CDR1 and CDR2: MNHEY and SMNVEV (reference sequence). This CDR3 is 17 amino acids long. Here the CDR3 DNA reads TGTGCCAGCAGTGCCCTCCAGTTTGGCTCTGGGGCCAACGTCCTGACTTTC. Translating it yields CASSALQFGSGANVLTF.

V is TRBV10-3 and J is TRBJ1-5; 9 bases match TRBD1. V gave up 6 bases and J gave up 6 bases; unmatched junction bases: 9. CDR1 and CDR2 (germline): ENHRY, SYGVKD. The CDR3 has 15 residues. CDR3 nucleotide sequence: TGTGCCATCAGGGAAGGACAGGGGCCCGGTCAGCCCCAGCATTTT. Protein product: CAIREGQGPGQPQHF.

The rearrangement joins TRBV5-1 to TRBJ1-2, with 9 bases fitting TRBD1. Unmatched junction bases numbered 9, after V lost 5 bases and J lost 10 bases. This CDR3 spans 13 amino acids. Germline loops: CDR1 SGHRS, CDR2 YFSETQ. The DNA of the CDR3 is TGCGCCAGCAGTGGGGGACAGGGCTTGGACTACACCTTC. Its translation is CASSGGQGLDYTF.

The chain recombines TRBV6-5 with TRBJ2-1; 11 bases are a match to TRBD2. Losses at the gene ends were 6 bases for V and 4 bases for J; bases not matched to a gene: 5. The CDR3 contains 15 residues. Germline V CDR1 and CDR2: MNHEY, SVGAGI. In DNA form, the CDR3 reads TGTGCCAGCAGCCCGACTAGCGGGATTTACAATGAGCAGTTCTTC. It is translated as CASSPTSGIYNEQFF.

The table lists this clone with a few counts. This chain connects TRBV7-2 to TRBJ2-2; 8 positions agree with TRBD2. Losses at the gene ends were 0 bases for V and 1 base for J; bases not matched to a gene: 1. Germline V gives CDR1 SGHTA, CDR2 FQGNSA. The CDR3 extends over 16 amino acids. The CDR3 sequence: CASSLALAVNTGELFF. DNA for the CDR3: TGTGCCAGCAGCTTAGCACTAGCGGTGAACACCGGGGAGCTGTTTTTT.

The chain carries TRBV5-4 and TRBJ1-1, with a possible D match to TRBD1 (5 bases). The CDR3 has 13 amino acids. Germline-derived CDR1 and CDR2 are SGHNT and YYREEE (reference sequence). Deletions cut 4 bases from V and 2 bases from J, with 9 bases between. CDR3 loop: CASSARVNTEAFF. CDR3 bases: TGTGCCAGCAGCGCCAGGGTAAACACTGAAGCTTTCTTT.